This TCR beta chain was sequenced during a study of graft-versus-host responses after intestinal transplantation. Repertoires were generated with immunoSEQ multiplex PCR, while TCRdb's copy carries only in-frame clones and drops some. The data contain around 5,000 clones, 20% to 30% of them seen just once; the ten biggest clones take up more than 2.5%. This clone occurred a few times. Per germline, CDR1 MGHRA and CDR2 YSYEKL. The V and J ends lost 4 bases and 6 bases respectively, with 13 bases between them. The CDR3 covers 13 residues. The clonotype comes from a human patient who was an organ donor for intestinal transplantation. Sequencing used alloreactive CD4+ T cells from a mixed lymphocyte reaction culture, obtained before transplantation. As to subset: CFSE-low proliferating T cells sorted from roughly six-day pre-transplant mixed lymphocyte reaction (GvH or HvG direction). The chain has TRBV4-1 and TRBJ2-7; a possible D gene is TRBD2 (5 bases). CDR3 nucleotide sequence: TGCGCCAGCAGCCGATCGCGAAGCGGCGAGCAGTACTTC. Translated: CASSRSRSGEQYF.